This entry lists 15 T cell receptor beta chains sequenced from one sample in a study of post-analysis software for immune sequencing data. The library was made from cDNA and included unique molecular identifiers. One entry per CDR3 protein, called by TCRdb with MiXCR from the PCR reads. Among some 260,000 distinct CDR3 sequences listed, 35% to 40% were seen once. The antigens of these receptors remain unknown. Findings and limits, study-wide: The five TRBV segments detected at higher frequency in patients than in controls included TRBV5-6, TRBV5-1 and TRBV20-1.

What was sequenced was blood. The receptors were gathered from a girl between 10 and 17 years old with multiple sclerosis.

There are a few counts of this clonotype. The chain has TRBV20-1 and TRBJ2-7, with 9 bases identical to TRBD1. Losses at the gene ends were 6 bases for V and 4 bases for J; bases not matched to a gene: 7. The CDR3 has 13 amino acids. CDR1 and CDR2 from the germline V gene are DFQATT and SNEGSKA (reference sequence). The CDR3, as DNA: TGCAGTGCCACCAGGACAGGGGCTTACGAGCAGTACTTC. Protein sequence: CSATRTGAYEQYF.

V and J are TRBV13 and TRBJ2-2, with D perhaps given as TRBD1 or TRBD2 (6 bases each). Germline assignment: CDR1 PRHDT and CDR2 FYEKMQ (reference sequence). V was cut by 5 bases and J by 6 bases, with 10 bases left in between. The CDR3 has 13 amino acids. CDR3 loop: CASSIRGAGELFF. CDR3 in DNA: TGTGCCAGCAGCATAAGGGGGGCCGGGGAGCTGTTTTTT.

The rearrangement links TRBV2 to TRBJ2-4, with D possibly being TRBD1 or TRBD2 (5 bases each). The CDR3 extends over 17 amino acids. CDR1 is SNHLY and CDR2 is FYNNEI in the germline V gene. The V gene lost 4 bases and the J gene lost 0 bases, with 16 bases spanning the gap. Here the CDR3 reads CASSAPLGDLAKNIQYF. The CDR3 DNA follows: TGTGCCAGCAGTGCTCCCCTGGGGGATCTAGCCAAAAACATTCAGTACTTC.

This clonotype was picked up many times. This chain links TRBV20-1 with TRBJ2-3; TRBD2 is a possible D gene (6 bases). Per germline, CDR1 DFQATT and CDR2 SNEGSKA (reference sequence). This CDR3 is built from 13 residues. Trimming took 6 bases from V and 4 from J, leaving 14 bases between them. CDR3 sequence: CSAESLAADTQYF. The CDR3 nucleotides are TGCAGTGCCGAGTCACTAGCCGCAGATACGCAGTATTTT.

The sample holds many counts of this clonotype. The gene calls are TRBV12-3 or TRBV12-4 and TRBJ1-2, with no clear D. CDR3 length equals 14 residues. Trimming left V 6 bases short and J 0 bases short, with 11 bases between. CDR3 residues: CASSPAVTNYGYTF. The DNA for the CDR3 is TGTGCCAGCAGCCCTGCCGTGACTAACTATGGCTACACCTTC.

This clonotype came up a few times. The V and J genes are TRBV23-1 and TRBJ2-7, with D perhaps TRBD1 (7 bases). TRBV23-1 is an ORF, and what it does is uncertain. This CDR3 contains 19 residues. V lost 0 bases and J lost 4, with 25 bases in between. The CDR3 is CASSQSIRAGGGWYYEQYF. CDR3 nucleotides: TGCGCCAGCAGTCAATCGATCCGTGCCGGAGGGGGCTGGTATTACGAGCAGTACTTC.

This clonotype was seen a handful of times. The J gene is TRBJ1-3, the V gene TRBV6-6; no clear D gene. Trimming cost V 0 bases and J 3 bases, with 0 bases left between them. Germline-derived CDR1 and CDR2 are MNHNY and SVGAGI (reference sequence). There are 12 residues in the CDR3. The CDR3: CASSYSGNTIYF. Written as DNA, the CDR3 is TGTGCCAGCAGTTACTCTGGAAACACCATATATTTT.

V usage is TRBV4-1 and J usage is TRBJ2-1; 9 nucleotides align to TRBD1. The CDR3 covers 15 residues. V was pared by 4 bases and J by 3 bases, with 4 bases of the junction left unmatched. CDR1 MGHRA and CDR2 YSYEKL come from the germline V gene. The CDR3 protein is CASSPQGAIYNEQFF. In DNA, the CDR3 is TGCGCCAGCAGCCCACAGGGGGCGATCTACAATGAGCAGTTCTTC.

The chain employs TRBV4-2 and TRBJ2-3; D is possibly TRBD1 or TRBD2 (7 bases each). The CDR3 consists of 19 residues. V was trimmed by 2 bases and J by 3 bases, leaving 24 bases between them. Germline V gives CDR1 LGHNA, CDR2 YNFKEQ. As DNA, the CDR3 is TGTGCCAGCAGCCAAACGGCAGGGGGGCGGGGGACCATTACAGATACGCAGTATTTT. Translated: CASSQTAGGRGTITDTQYF.

V is TRBV20-1 and J is TRBJ1-1; perhaps TRBD1 as D (5 bases). This CDR3 has 11 amino acids. Germline values: CDR1 DFQATT, CDR2 SNEGSKA (reference sequence). Trimming stripped 1 base from V and 7 bases from J, with 7 bases between. CDR3 amino acids: CSARGGNEAFF. DNA for the CDR3: TGCAGTGCTAGAGGGGGGAATGAAGCTTTCTTT.

This clonotype was picked up many times. The genes are TRBV5-6 and TRBJ1-2; TRBD1 is a possible D gene (6 bases). Germline-derived CDR1 and CDR2 are SGHDT and YYEEEE. The V end lost 2 bases, the J end lost 11 bases, and 16 bases lay between the germline ends. The CDR3 spans 13 residues. The CDR3 coding sequence is TGTGCCAGCAGCTTAGGGGACAAGGACAGATACACCTTC. Translated: CASSLGDKDRYTF.

V gene TRBV29-1 combines with J gene TRBJ2-1, with D perhaps matching TRBD1 or TRBD2 (6 bases each). The CDR3 covers 12 residues. Germline CDR1 reads SQVTM; CDR2 reads ANQGSEA. V lost 7 bases and J lost 9, with 16 bases in between. The CDR3 nucleotides are TGCAGCGCCCATTTGGGGGGCGGTGAGCAGTTCTTC. Protein sequence: CSAHLGGGEQFF.

This chain joins TRBV2 and TRBJ2-1; no firm D call. CDR1 is SNHLY and CDR2 is FYNNEI in the germline V gene. CDR3 length: 18 amino acids. Deletions cut 0 bases from V and 4 bases from J, with 19 bases between. CDR3 in DNA: TGTGCCAGCAGTGAAGCCTCCCTTGGGTGGAAAGGATACAATGAGCAGTTCTTC. Its translation: CASSEASLGWKGYNEQFF.

This clonotype was seen a few times. This chain joins TRBV25-1 and TRBJ2-2; 9 bases align to TRBD2. Trimming took 3 bases from V and 5 from J; bases not matched to a gene: 16. CDR3 size: 19 residues. Germline V lookup: CDR1 MGHDK, CDR2 SYGVNS. CDR3 protein: CASSDALGVSGRQTGELFF. DNA for the CDR3: TGTGCCAGCAGTGACGCCCTCGGGGTTAGCGGGAGACAGACCGGGGAGCTGTTTTTT.

In this sample, this clonotype turned up many times. V gene TRBV6-5 combines with J gene TRBJ1-2, with D possibly matching TRBD1 (5 bases). Germline V gene lookup returns CDR1 MNHEY and CDR2 SVGAGI. CDR3 length: 15 residues. Trimming left V 0 bases short and J 8 bases short, with 16 bases between. Here the CDR3 DNA reads TGTGCCAGCAGTTACTCGACGGGGCCCTTGGGAGGCTACACCTTC. This encodes CASSYSTGPLGGYTF.